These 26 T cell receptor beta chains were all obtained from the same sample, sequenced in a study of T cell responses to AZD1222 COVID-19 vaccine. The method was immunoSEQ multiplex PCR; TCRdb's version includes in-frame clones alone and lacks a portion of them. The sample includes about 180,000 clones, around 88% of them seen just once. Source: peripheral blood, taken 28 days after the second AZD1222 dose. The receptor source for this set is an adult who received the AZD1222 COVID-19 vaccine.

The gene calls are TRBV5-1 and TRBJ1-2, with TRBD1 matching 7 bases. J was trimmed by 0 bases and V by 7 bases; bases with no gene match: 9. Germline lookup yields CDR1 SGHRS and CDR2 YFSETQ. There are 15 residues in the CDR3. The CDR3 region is CASGDRQGPNYGYTF. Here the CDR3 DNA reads TGCGCCAGCGGCGACCGACAGGGCCCTAACTATGGCTACACCTTC. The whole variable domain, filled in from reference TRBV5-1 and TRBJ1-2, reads KAGVTQTPRYLIKTRGQQVTLSCSPISGHRSVSWYQQTPGQGLQFLFEYFSETQRNKGNFPGRFSGRQFSNSRSEMNVSTLELGDSALYLCASGDRQGPNYGYTFGSGTRLTVV.

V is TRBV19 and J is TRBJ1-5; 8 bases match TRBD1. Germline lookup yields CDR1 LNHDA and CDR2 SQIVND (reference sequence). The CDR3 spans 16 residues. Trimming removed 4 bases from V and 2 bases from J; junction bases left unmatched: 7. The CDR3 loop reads CASSNIQGVGNQPQHF. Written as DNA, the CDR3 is TGTGCCAGTAGTAACATACAGGGGGTTGGCAATCAGCCCCAGCATTTT.

The CDR3 bases are TGTGCCAGCAGCTTGGTCTCGGGGACTGAAGCTTTCTTT. The encoded protein is CASSLVSGTEAFF. The chain joins TRBV5-5 to TRBJ1-1; no firm D call. Germline V gene data show CDR1 as SGHKS and CDR2 as YYEKEE (reference sequence). The CDR3 covers 13 residues. V lost 0 bases to trimming and J lost 5 bases, with 8 bases between them.

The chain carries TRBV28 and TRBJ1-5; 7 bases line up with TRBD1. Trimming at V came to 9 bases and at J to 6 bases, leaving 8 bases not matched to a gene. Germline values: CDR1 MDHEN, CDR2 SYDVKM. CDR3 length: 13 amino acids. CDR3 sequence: CASPGAGGQPQHF. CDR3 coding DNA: TGTGCCAGTCCGGGGGCAGGGGGTCAGCCCCAGCATTTT.

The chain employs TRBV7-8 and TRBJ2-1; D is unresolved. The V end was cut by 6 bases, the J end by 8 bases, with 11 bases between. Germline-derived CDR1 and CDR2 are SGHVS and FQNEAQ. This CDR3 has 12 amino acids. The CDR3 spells CASSRGWDEQFF. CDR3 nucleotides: TGTGCCAGCAGTCGAGGTTGGGATGAGCAGTTCTTC.

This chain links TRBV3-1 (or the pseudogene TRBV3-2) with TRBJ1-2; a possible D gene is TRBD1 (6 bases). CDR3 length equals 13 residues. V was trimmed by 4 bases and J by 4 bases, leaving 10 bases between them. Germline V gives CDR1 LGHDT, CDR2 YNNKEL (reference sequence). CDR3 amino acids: CASSPDRSYGYTF. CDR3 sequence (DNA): TGTGCCAGCAGCCCGGACAGATCCTATGGCTACACCTTC.

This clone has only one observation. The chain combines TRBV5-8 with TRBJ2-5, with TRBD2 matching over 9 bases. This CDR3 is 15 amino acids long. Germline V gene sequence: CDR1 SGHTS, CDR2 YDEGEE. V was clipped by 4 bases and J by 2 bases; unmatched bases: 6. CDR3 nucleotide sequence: TGTGCCAGCAGCCCCGGGACTAGCACACAAGAGACCCAGTACTTC. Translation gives CASSPGTSTQETQYF.

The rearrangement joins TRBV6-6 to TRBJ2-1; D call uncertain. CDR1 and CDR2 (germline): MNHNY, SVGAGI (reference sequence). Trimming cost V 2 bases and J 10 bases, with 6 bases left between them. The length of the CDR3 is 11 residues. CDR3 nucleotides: TGTGCCAGCAGTTACGACCGGGAGCAGTTCTTC. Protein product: CASSYDREQFF.

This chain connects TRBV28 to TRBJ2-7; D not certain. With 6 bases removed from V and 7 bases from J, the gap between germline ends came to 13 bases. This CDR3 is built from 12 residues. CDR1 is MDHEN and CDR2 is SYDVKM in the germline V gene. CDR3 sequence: CASSPLLREQYF. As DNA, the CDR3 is TGTGCCAGCAGCCCCCTTTTACGGGAGCAGTACTTC.

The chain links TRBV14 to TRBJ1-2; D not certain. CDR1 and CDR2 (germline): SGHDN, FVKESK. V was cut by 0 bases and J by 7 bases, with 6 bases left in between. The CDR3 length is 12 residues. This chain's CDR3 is CASSQDRIGYTF. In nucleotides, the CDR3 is TGTGCCAGCAGCCAAGACCGAATTGGCTACACCTTC.

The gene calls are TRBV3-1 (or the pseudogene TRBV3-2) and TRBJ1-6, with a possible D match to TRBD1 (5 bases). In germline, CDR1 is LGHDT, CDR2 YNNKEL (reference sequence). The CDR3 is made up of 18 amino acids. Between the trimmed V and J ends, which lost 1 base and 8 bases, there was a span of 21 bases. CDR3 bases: TGTGCCAGCAGCCAAGGGCTTTCGGGGCAGGCCCCGGATTCACCCCTCCACTTT. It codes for CASSQGLSGQAPDSPLHF.

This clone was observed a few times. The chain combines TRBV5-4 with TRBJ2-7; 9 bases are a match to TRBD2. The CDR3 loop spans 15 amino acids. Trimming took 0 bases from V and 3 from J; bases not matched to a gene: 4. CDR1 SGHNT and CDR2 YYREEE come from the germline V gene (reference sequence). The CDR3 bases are TGTGCCAGCAGCTTGGCGAGCGGGGGGCTCTACGAGCAGTACTTC. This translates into CASSLASGGLYEQYF.

CDR3 sequence: CASSYQGGWGEQYF. The CDR3 nucleotides read TGTGCCAGCAGTTACCAAGGGGGATGGGGCGAGCAGTACTTC. The chain joins TRBV6-2 or TRBV6-3 to TRBJ2-7; tentative D call: TRBD1 (6 bases). This CDR3 spans 14 amino acids. Germline CDR1 and CDR2: MNHEY and SVGEGT. With 2 bases removed from V and 6 bases from J, the gap between germline ends came to 14 bases.

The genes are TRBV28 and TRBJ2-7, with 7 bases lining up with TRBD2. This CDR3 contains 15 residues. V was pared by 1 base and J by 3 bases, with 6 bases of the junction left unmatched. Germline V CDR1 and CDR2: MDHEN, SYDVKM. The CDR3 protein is CASSLSGTTYYEQYF. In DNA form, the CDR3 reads TGTGCCAGCAGTTTATCCGGGACTACCTACTACGAGCAGTACTTC. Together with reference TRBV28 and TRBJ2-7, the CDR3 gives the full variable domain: DVKVTQSSRYLVKRTGEKVFLECVQDMDHENMFWYRQDPGLGLRLIYFSYDVKMKEKGDIPEGYSVSREKKERFSLILESASTNQTSMYLCASSLSGTTYYEQYFGPGTRLTVT.

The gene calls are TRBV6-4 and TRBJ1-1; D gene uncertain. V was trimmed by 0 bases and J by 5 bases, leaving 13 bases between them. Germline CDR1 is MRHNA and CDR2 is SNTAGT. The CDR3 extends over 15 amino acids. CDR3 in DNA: TGTGCCAGCAGTGACTCTATCTTATGGGGTACTGAAGCTTTCTTT. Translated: CASSDSILWGTEAFF.

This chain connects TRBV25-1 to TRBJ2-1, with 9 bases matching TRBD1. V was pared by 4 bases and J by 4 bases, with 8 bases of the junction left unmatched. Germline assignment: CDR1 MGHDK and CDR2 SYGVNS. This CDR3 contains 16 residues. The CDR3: CASSGEGTGRYNEQFF. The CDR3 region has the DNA TGTGCCAGCAGTGGGGAGGGGACAGGGCGGTACAATGAGCAGTTCTTC.

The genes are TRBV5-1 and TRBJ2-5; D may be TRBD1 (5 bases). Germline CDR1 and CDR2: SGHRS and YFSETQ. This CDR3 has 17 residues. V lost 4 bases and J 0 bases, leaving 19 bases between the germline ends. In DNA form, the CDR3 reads TGCGCCAGCAGCCGGCGCGGCACAGGCGGAGACCAAGAGACCCAGTACTTC. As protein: CASSRRGTGGDQETQYF.

CDR3 region: CSAITGDRGRGYTF. As DNA, the CDR3 is TGCAGCGCTATCACCGGGGACAGGGGGCGAGGCTACACCTTC. The chain carries TRBV29-1 and TRBJ1-2; TRBD1 matches 12 bases. Trimming cost V 7 bases and J 8 bases; bases outside gene matches: 11. The germline V gene encodes CDR1 SQVTM and CDR2 ANQGSEA. This CDR3 has 14 residues.

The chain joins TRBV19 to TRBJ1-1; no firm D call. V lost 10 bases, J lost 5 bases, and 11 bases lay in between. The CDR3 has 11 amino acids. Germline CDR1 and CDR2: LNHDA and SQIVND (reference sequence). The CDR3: CAIRRRTEAFF. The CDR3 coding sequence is TGTGCCATCCGACGGAGGACTGAAGCTTTCTTT. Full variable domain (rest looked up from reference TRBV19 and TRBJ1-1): DGGITQSPKYLFRKEGQNVTLSCEQNLNHDAMYWYRQDPGQGLRLIYYSQIVNDFQKGDIAEGYSVSREKKESFPLTVTSAQKNPTAFYLCAIRRRTEAFFGQGTRLTVV.

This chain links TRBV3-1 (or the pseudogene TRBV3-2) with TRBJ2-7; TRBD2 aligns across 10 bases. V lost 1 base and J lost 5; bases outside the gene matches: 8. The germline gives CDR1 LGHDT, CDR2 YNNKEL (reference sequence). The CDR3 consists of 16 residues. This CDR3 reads CASSQGYSGGSHEQYF. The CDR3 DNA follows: TGTGCCAGCAGCCAAGGTTATAGCGGGGGGTCCCACGAGCAGTACTTC.

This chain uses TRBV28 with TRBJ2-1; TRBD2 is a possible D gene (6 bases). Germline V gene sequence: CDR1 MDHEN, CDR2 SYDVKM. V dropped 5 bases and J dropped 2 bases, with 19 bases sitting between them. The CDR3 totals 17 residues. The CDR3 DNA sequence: TGTGCCAGCAGTGCCTCCCCAGCGGGCCCTACCTACAATGAGCAGTTCTTC. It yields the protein CASSASPAGPTYNEQFF.

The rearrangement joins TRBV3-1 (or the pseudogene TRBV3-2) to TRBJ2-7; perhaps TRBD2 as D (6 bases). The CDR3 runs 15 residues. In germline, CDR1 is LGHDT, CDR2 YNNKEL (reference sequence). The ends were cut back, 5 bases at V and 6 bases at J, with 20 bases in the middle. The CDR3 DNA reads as TGTGCCAGCAGCGCCCGTGGTAGCGGAGGAGCCGAGCAGTACTTC. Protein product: CASSARGSGGAEQYF.

The DNA of the CDR3 is TGTGCCAGCACCGCCGGGACAGGGCGGTTCAATGAGCAGTTCTTC. It specifies CASTAGTGRFNEQFF. The J gene is TRBJ2-1, the V gene TRBV27, with 9 bases lining up with TRBD1. Germline V lookup: CDR1 MNHEY, CDR2 SMNVEV (reference sequence). This CDR3 region has 15 residues. With V trimmed by 7 bases and J by 6 bases, 10 bases remained unmatched.

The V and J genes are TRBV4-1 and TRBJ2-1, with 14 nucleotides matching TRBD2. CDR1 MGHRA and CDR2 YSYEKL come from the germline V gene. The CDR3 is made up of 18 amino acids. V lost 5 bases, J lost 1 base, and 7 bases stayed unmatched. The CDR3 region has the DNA TGCGCCAGCAGCAGGACTAGCGGGGGGCGGAGGTCCTACAATGAGCAGTTCTTC. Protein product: CASSRTSGGRRSYNEQFF.

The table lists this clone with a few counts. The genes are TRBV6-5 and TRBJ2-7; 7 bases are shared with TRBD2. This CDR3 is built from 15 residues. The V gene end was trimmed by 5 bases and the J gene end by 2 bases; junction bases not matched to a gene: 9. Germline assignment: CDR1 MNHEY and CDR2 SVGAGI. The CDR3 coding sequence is TGTGCCAGCAGTAGGAGTAGCGGGCCCGCCTACGAGCAGTACTTC. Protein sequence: CASSRSSGPAYEQYF.

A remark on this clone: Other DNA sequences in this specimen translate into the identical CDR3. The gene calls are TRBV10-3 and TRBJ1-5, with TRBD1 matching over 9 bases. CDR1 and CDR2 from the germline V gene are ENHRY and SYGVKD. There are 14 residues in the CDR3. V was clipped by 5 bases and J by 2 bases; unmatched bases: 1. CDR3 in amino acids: CAISRDRGNQPQHF. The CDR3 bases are TGTGCCATCAGTCGGGACAGGGGCAATCAGCCCCAGCATTTT.